Listed here is a single TCR beta chain. Generated by immunoSEQ multiplex PCR, the TCRdb table keeps only in-frame clones and is missing some. Of tens of thousands of clones in the sample, approximately 84% were seen once. This sample was included in a study of T cell responses to AZD1222 COVID-19 vaccine. The CDR3 is made up of 14 amino acids. V was trimmed by 6 bases and J by 6 bases, leaving 15 bases between them. Looked up from germline, CDR1 is MNHEY and CDR2 is SMNVEV (reference sequence). This receptor was taken from an adult in good health. The rearrangement links TRBV27 to TRBJ1-5; D may be TRBD1 (5 bases). Sample: peripheral blood, taken on day 0 of AZD1222 vaccination. The CDR3 is CASSPNVGGQPQHF. In DNA, the CDR3 is TGTGCCAGCAGCCCCAATGTGGGGGGTCAGCCCCAGCATTTT.